The T cell receptor beta chain described here comes from a study of blood T cell repertoires in COVID-19. About the study: Researchers got acute and convalescent COVID-19 samples from the United States, Italy and Spain.

Authors' data handling: The authors estimated nucleated cell counts from reference gene primer amplification. Here immunoSEQ multiplex PCR was the method, and the copy in TCRdb shows in-frame clones only, minus some. V and J calls and clone size are given by that table; D and trimming were obtained from the DNA. The top ten clones hold around 4.4% of a sample with 140,000 or so clones, 65% to 80% of them seen once. Germline CDR1 is KGHSH and CDR2 is LQKENI. This CDR3 contains 12 residues. Trimming removed 8 bases at V and 7 bases at J, with 12 bases between. The chain joins TRBV18 to TRBJ2-1; D is perhaps TRBD1 (6 bases). The clonotype comes from a man aged 55-75 years with acute or convalescent COVID-19. Sequencing used peripheral blood. Here the CDR3 reads CASTRDRNEQFF. CDR3 nucleotides: TGTGCCAGCACCCGTGACAGGAATGAGCAGTTCTTC.